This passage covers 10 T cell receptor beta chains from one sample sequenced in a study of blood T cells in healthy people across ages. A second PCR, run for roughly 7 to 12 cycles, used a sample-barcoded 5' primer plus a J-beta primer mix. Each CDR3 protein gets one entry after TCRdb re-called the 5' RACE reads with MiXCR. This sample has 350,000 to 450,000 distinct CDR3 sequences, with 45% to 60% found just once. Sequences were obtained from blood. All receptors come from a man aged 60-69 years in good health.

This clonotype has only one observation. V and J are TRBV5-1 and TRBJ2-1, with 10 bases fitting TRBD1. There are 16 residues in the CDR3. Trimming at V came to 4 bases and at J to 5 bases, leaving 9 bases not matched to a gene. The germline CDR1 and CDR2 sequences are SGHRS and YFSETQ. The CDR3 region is CASSAPTGTGDNEQFF. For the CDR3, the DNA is TGCGCCAGCAGCGCCCCGACCGGGACAGGGGACAATGAGCAGTTCTTC.

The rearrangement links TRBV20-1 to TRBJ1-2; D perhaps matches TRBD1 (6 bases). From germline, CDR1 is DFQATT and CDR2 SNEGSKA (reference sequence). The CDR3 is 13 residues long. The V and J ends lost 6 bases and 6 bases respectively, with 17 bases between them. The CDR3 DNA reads TGCAGTGCCGTATTACAGGGTGCCAATGGCTACACCTTC. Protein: CSAVLQGANGYTF.

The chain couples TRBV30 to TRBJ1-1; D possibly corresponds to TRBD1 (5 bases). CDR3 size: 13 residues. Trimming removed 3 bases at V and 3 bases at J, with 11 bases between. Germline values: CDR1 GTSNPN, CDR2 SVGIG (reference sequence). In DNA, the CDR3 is TGTGCCTGGAGCCCAGTGGGGGACACTGAAGCTTTCTTT. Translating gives CAWSPVGDTEAFF.

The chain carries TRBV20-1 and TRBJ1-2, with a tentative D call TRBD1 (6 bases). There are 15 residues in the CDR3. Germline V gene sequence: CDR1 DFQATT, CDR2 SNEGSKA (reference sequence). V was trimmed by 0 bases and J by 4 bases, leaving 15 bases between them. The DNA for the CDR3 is TGCAGTGCTAGAGATCGAGTGACAGGTACCTATGGCTACACCTTC. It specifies CSARDRVTGTYGYTF.

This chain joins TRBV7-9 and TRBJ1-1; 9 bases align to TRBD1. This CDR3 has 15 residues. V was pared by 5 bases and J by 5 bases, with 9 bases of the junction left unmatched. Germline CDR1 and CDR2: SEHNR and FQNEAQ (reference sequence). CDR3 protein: CASSPGTGSKTEAFF. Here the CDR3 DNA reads TGTGCCAGCAGCCCCGGGACAGGGTCAAAGACTGAAGCTTTCTTT.

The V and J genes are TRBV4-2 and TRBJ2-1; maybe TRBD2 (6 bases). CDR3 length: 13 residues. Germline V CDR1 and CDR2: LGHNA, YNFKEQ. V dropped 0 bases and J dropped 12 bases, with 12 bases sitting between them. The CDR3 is CASSQEGGSRQFF. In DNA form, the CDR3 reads TGTGCCAGCAGCCAAGAAGGAGGGAGTAGGCAGTTCTTC.

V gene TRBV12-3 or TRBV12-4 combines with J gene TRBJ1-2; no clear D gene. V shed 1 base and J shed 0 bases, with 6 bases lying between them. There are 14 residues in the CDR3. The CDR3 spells CASSLGHSNYGYTF. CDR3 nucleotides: TGTGCCAGCAGTTTAGGGCATTCTAACTATGGCTACACCTTC.

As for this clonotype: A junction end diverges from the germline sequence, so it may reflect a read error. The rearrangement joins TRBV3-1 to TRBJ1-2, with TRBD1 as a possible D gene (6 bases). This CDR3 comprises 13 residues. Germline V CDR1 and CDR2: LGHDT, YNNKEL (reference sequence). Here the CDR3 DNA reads TGTGCCTGCAGCCAAGGGGGAATGGGTGGCTACACCTTC. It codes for CACSQGGMGGYTF.

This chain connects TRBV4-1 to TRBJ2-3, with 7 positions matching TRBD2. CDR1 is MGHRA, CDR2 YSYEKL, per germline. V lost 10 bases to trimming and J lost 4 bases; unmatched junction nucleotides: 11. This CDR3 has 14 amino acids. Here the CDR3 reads CATGWRGTSDTQYF. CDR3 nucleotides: TGCGCCACCGGCTGGCGGGGGACCTCAGATACGCAGTATTTT.

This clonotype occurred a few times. The CDR3 nucleotides read TGTGCCAGCCTCCTCGGACGGGAATTCCAAGAGACCCAGTACTTC. It specifies CASLLGREFQETQYF. This chain joins TRBV25-1 and TRBJ2-5; a weak D match, TRBD2 (5 bases). The ends were cut back, 8 bases at V and 1 base at J, with 17 bases in the middle. Germline V gives CDR1 MGHDK, CDR2 SYGVNS. The CDR3 loop spans 15 amino acids.